Following are 27 T cell receptor beta chains from one sample sequenced in a study of T cell changes during pregnancy in multiple sclerosis. TCRdb's table, derived via immunoSEQ multiplex PCR, lists solely in-frame clones and lacks some. The data hold 50,000 to 55,000 clones, with about nine tenths observed a single time. This specimen consisted of CD4+ T cells from peripheral blood mononuclear cells, obtained in the third trimester of pregnancy. Receptors originate from a female donor with multiple sclerosis, enrolled in a pregnancy study.

The rearrangement links TRBV19 to TRBJ1-5, with 10 bases identical to TRBD1. The CDR3 has 16 residues. Germline V lookup: CDR1 LNHDA, CDR2 SQIVND (reference sequence). The trim removed 2 bases at V and 1 base at J, leaving 2 bases unmatched. CDR3 bases: TGTGCCAGTAGTATAACGGGACAGGGGAGCAATCAGCCCCAGCATTTT. Translated, it gives CASSITGQGSNQPQHF.

DNA for the CDR3: TGTGCCAGCAGTGAAGCGGGACAGGGCCTTGGTGGCTACACCTTC. Its translation: CASSEAGQGLGGYTF. The chain couples TRBV2 to TRBJ1-2, with 9 nucleotides matching TRBD1. From germline, CDR1 is SNHLY and CDR2 FYNNEI. The CDR3 has 15 residues. V dropped 0 bases and J dropped 7; count of bases not matched to a gene: 6.

V is TRBV5-1 and J is TRBJ1-2, with D hard to call. CDR3 length: 14 residues. Germline CDR1 and CDR2: SGHRS and YFSETQ. Trimming removed 3 bases at V and 7 bases at J, with 16 bases between. Here the CDR3 DNA reads TGCGCCAGCAGCTCTCTAGGTACCGGCAGTGGCTACACCTTC. Protein product: CASSSLGTGSGYTF.

The chain recombines TRBV2 with TRBJ1-1; 8 positions match TRBD1. Germline CDR1 SNHLY, CDR2 FYNNEI. The V and J ends lost 5 bases and 0 bases, in that order; junction bases with no gene match: 11. This CDR3 region has 17 residues. Here the CDR3 reads CASSRRTGKFLNTEAFF. The CDR3, as DNA: TGTGCCAGCAGTCGCCGGACAGGGAAATTTTTGAACACTGAAGCTTTCTTT.

The CDR3 bases are TGTGCCAGCAGCCCGACTAGCGGGGGATCGAACACCGGGGAGCTGTTTTTT. It encodes CASSPTSGGSNTGELFF. The chain carries TRBV5-4 and TRBJ2-2; 12 bases are a match to TRBD2. The CDR3 length is 17 residues. Trimming cost V 4 bases and J 0 bases; bases outside gene matches: 4. Germline V lookup: CDR1 SGHNT, CDR2 YYREEE (reference sequence).

J is TRBJ1-1 and V is TRBV14; D is unresolved. Germline CDR1 is SGHDN and CDR2 is FVKESK. With 2 bases removed from V and 6 bases from J, the gap between germline ends came to 22 bases. CDR3 length: 17 amino acids. CDR3 DNA: TGTGCCAGCAGCCAATTACCCCCCTCACATTTCAACGCTGAAGCTTTCTTT. Encoded protein: CASSQLPPSHFNAEAFF.

The CDR3 here is CASSYSGQPYGYTF. The DNA of the CDR3 is TGTGCCAGCAGTTACTCGGGACAGCCCTATGGCTACACCTTC. This chain uses TRBV6-5 with TRBJ1-2, with TRBD1 matching 7 bases. The CDR3 is 14 residues long. The V gene's germline CDR1 is MNHEY and CDR2 SVGAGI. V lost 0 bases to trimming and J lost 4 bases; unmatched junction nucleotides: 2.

The CDR3 spells CASSIQTSGGETQYF. CDR3 bases: TGTGCCAGTAGTATCCAGACTAGCGGGGGTGAGACCCAGTACTTC. The gene calls are TRBV19 and TRBJ2-5; 12 bases line up with TRBD2. The germline V gene has CDR1 LNHDA and CDR2 SQIVND (reference sequence). The CDR3 has 15 amino acids. After removal of 3 bases from V and 5 bases from J, the junction contained 4 bases not matched to a gene.

This clone was counted a single time. V gene TRBV10-3 combines with J gene TRBJ2-3; D is unresolved. The germline V gene has CDR1 ENHRY and CDR2 SYGVKD. V was pared by 7 bases and J by 4 bases, with 6 bases between. This CDR3 has 11 amino acids. The chain's CDR3 is CAITVADTQYF. For the CDR3, the DNA is TGTGCCATCACGGTCGCAGATACGCAGTATTTT.

This clone was seen once. The rearrangement uses TRBV7-2 and TRBJ1-5, with a possible D match to TRBD1 (6 bases). The germline V gene has CDR1 SGHTA and CDR2 FQGNSA. The CDR3 loop spans 16 amino acids. Trimming removed 1 base from V and 6 bases from J, with 16 bases in between. The CDR3: CASSLGGGVGSQPQHF. Here the CDR3 DNA reads TGTGCCAGCAGCTTAGGTGGGGGCGTAGGGAGTCAGCCCCAGCATTTT.

The chain couples TRBV4-2 to TRBJ2-7; D uncertain. Germline-derived CDR1 and CDR2 are LGHNA and YNFKEQ. With 1 base removed from V and 3 bases from J, the gap between germline ends came to 10 bases. The CDR3 contains 14 residues. CDR3 region: CASSQATDSYEQYF. The CDR3 DNA follows: TGTGCCAGCAGCCAAGCCACTGATAGCTACGAGCAGTACTTC.

The chain employs TRBV6-5 and TRBJ2-5, with D possibly being TRBD1 (6 bases). V shed 2 bases and J shed 3 bases, with 10 bases lying between them. CDR1 and CDR2 (germline): MNHEY, SVGAGI. The CDR3 covers 14 residues. The CDR3 bases are TGTGCCAGCAGTTACACGCAGGGGAAAGAGACCCAGTACTTC. Protein product: CASSYTQGKETQYF.

J is TRBJ2-2 and V is TRBV9, with TRBD2 as a possible D gene (5 bases). Germline V gene data show CDR1 as SGDLS and CDR2 as YYNGEE. With 5 bases removed from V and 5 bases from J, the gap between germline ends came to 10 bases. The CDR3 is 13 amino acids. The CDR3 region has the DNA TGTGCCAGCAGTGAAGCGGTAACCGGGGAGCTGTTTTTT. It translates to CASSEAVTGELFF.

The chain uses TRBV19 and TRBJ2-5; D might be TRBD2 (6 bases). V was shortened by 5 bases and J by 2 bases, with 18 bases between the two germline ends. The CDR3 runs to 16 residues. Germline loops: CDR1 LNHDA, CDR2 SQIVND (reference sequence). The CDR3 region is CASSSRLRGLQETQYF. The CDR3 nucleotides read TGTGCCAGTAGTTCCCGTTTGCGGGGCCTACAAGAGACCCAGTACTTC.

As DNA, the CDR3 is TGTGCCAGCAGCAAGGGACAGGTATATGGCTACACCTTC. This gives the protein CASSKGQVYGYTF. The genes are TRBV5-6 and TRBJ1-2; 8 bases map to TRBD1. This CDR3 region has 13 residues. Germline-derived CDR1 and CDR2 are SGHDT and YYEEEE. With 4 bases clipped from V and 5 bases from J, the junction kept 4 bases outside the gene matches.

Here the CDR3 DNA reads TGTGCCAGCAGCTTTCGCGGCATGCCTAATGAAAAACTGTTTTTT. Protein product: CASSFRGMPNEKLFF. The rearrangement uses TRBV5-5 and TRBJ1-4; D not certain. Per germline, CDR1 SGHKS and CDR2 YYEKEE (reference sequence). This CDR3 contains 15 residues. V dropped 2 bases and J dropped 3 bases, with 11 bases sitting between them.

The chain couples TRBV9 to TRBJ1-3; D unclear. The CDR3 is 14 amino acids. Germline V CDR1 and CDR2: SGDLS, YYNGEE. The V and J ends lost 0 bases and 3 bases respectively, with 7 bases between them. In DNA form, the CDR3 reads TGTGCCAGCAGCGTAGACTCCCTTGGAAACACCATATATTTT. Encoded protein: CASSVDSLGNTIYF.

The genes are TRBV30 and TRBJ1-5; 8 bases fit TRBD1. Germline V lookup: CDR1 GTSNPN, CDR2 SVGIG (reference sequence). This CDR3 has 15 amino acids. V trimming: 4 bases; J trimming: 9 bases; junction bases outside the gene matches: 14. The CDR3 region has the DNA TGTGCCTGGACGAAAAGTGGGACAGGCGACGGGCCCCAGCATTTT. It codes for CAWTKSGTGDGPQHF.

This chain uses TRBV6-6 with TRBJ2-5; 8 nucleotides agree with TRBD2. After removal of 6 bases from V and 2 bases from J, the junction contained 5 bases not matched to a gene. Germline values: CDR1 MNHNY, CDR2 SVGAGI (reference sequence). The length of the CDR3 is 14 residues. The CDR3 loop reads CASRTSGGQETQYF. The CDR3 DNA reads as TGTGCCAGCAGGACCAGCGGGGGACAAGAGACCCAGTACTTC.

This clone has just one count. The chain joins TRBV2 to TRBJ2-2; D gene unclear. The ends were cut back, 0 bases at V and 4 bases at J, with 9 bases in the middle. CDR3 length: 15 residues. CDR1 is SNHLY, CDR2 FYNNEI, per germline. The CDR3 reads CASSEARVGTGELFF. The CDR3 DNA sequence: TGTGCCAGCAGTGAAGCCCGGGTTGGCACCGGGGAGCTGTTTTTT.

The chain couples TRBV16 to TRBJ1-2; TRBD1 matches at 8 bases. V was pared by 3 bases and J by 6 bases, with 6 bases of the junction left unmatched. CDR3 size: 14 residues. Germline CDR1 reads KGHSY; CDR2 reads FQNENV. The CDR3 coding sequence is TGTGCCAGCAGCCAGAGTGACAGGGGAAATGGCTACACCTTC. The encoded protein is CASSQSDRGNGYTF.

The chain is built from TRBV7-2 and TRBJ2-6, with a weak D call TRBD2 (5 bases). V gave up 0 bases and J gave up 1 base, with 13 bases separating them. The CDR3 totals 18 residues. Germline-derived CDR1 and CDR2 are SGHTA and FQGNSA. CDR3 bases: TGTGCCAGCAGCTTAGCGTCCGGGGTCCATTCTGGGGCCAACGTCCTGACTTTC. As protein: CASSLASGVHSGANVLTF.

The chain couples TRBV6-1 to TRBJ2-1, with 10 bases matching TRBD1. J lost 7 bases, V lost 1 base, and 13 bases had no gene match. The germline gives CDR1 MNHNS, CDR2 SASEGT. CDR3 length equals 18 residues. CDR3 coding DNA: TGTGCCAGCAGTGAAGATTGGGGGGGACAGGGGACTTTGAATGAGCAGTTCTTC. This encodes CASSEDWGGQGTLNEQFF.

The chain recombines TRBV19 with TRBJ2-7, with a tentative D call TRBD1 (7 bases). This CDR3 is 15 amino acids long. Deletions cut 9 bases from V and 0 bases from J, with 18 bases between. Germline CDR1 and CDR2: LNHDA and SQIVND (reference sequence). This CDR3 reads CASREEGGLSYEQYF. CDR3 sequence (DNA): TGTGCCAGCAGGGAGGAAGGGGGCCTCTCCTACGAGCAGTACTTC. The full variable domain, its missing parts supplied by reference TRBV19 and TRBJ2-7, is DGGITQSPKYLFRKEGQNVTLSCEQNLNHDAMYWYRQDPGQGLRLIYYSQIVNDFQKGDIAEGYSVSREKKESFPLTVTSAQKNPTAFYLCASREEGGLSYEQYFGPGTRLTVT.

The chain recombines TRBV19 with TRBJ2-2, with D tentatively TRBD2 (5 bases). Trimming cost V 8 bases and J 5 bases, with 12 bases left between them. Germline V gene data show CDR1 as LNHDA and CDR2 as SQIVND (reference sequence). This CDR3 is built from 13 residues. CDR3 amino acids: CASSASGTGELFF. The CDR3 coding sequence is TGTGCCAGTTCTGCTTCGGGGACCGGGGAGCTGTTTTTT.

The chain couples TRBV28 to TRBJ1-1; D gene unclear. This CDR3 comprises 11 residues. The germline V and J ends were trimmed by 1 base and 11 bases, with 8 bases remaining between them. Germline V gives CDR1 MDHEN, CDR2 SYDVKM. In DNA form, the CDR3 reads TGTGCCAGCAGTTTATCGACGGGTGCTTTCTTT. It encodes CASSLSTGAFF.

This chain joins TRBV7-9 and TRBJ1-6, with D possibly being TRBD1 (6 bases). In germline, CDR1 is SEHNR, CDR2 FQNEAQ (reference sequence). The CDR3 loop spans 15 amino acids. V was pared by 4 bases and J by 9 bases, with 16 bases between. The CDR3 DNA follows: TGTGCCAGCAGCTACGCACAGGGTACGACTTCACCCCTCCACTTT. Translation: CASSYAQGTTSPLHF.